Listed below are T cell receptor beta chains from one sample, sequenced in a study of shared clonotypes between healthy human individuals. Produced via immunoSEQ multiplex PCR; TCRdb's table is partial and in-frame only. In the table there are over a million clones, roughly 96% of which are singletons. The sample taken for sequencing was naive CD4+ T cells sorted from blood. The receptors here all came from a man aged 25 to 40 in good health. Both conserved end residues are part of each CDR3. D genes are given only for firm matches. The listing skips clone size in some rows; elsewhere it reads once, few, many or a size class.

TRBJ2-1 | - | TRBD2 | TRBV12-5 | CASGLRGAGDEQFF | TGTGCTAGTGGTTTGCGGGGTGCGGGGGATGAGCAGTTCTTC
TRBJ2-2 | - | - | TRBV11-2 | CASSSYRGSGGELFF | TGTGCCAGCAGCTCGTACCGGGGAAGTGGCGGGGAGCTGTTTTTT
TRBJ1-5 | few | - | TRBV19 | CASSKSVLNNQPQHF | TGTGCCAGTAGTAAATCCGTGCTGAACAATCAGCCCCAGCATTTT
TRBJ2-7 | once | TRBD2 | TRBV11-2 | CASSSLREGPYEQYF | TGTGCCAGCAGCAGTCTGAGGGAGGGCCCCTACGAGCAGTACTTC
TRBJ2-3 | - | TRBD2 | TRBV6-1 | CASRRTSGDTDTQYF | TGTGCCAGCAGGAGGACTAGCGGGGACACAGATACGCAGTATTTT
TRBJ2-7 | - | - | TRBV19 | CASSAPGTANYEQYF | TGTGCCAGTAGTGCCCCCGGGACTGCCAACTACGAGCAGTACTTC
TRBJ2-1 | - | TRBD1 | TRBV10-1 | CASSAAGGWMDNEQFF | TGCGCCAGCAGTGCGGCAGGGGGCTGGATGGACAATGAGCAGTTCTTC
TRBJ1-3 | - | - | TRBV10-1 | CASSEDSFSGNTIYF | TGCGCCAGCAGTGAGGACAGCTTCTCTGGAAACACCATATATTTT
TRBJ2-3 | once | TRBD1 | TRBV28 | CASRLTGADTQYF | TGTGCCAGCAGACTGACAGGGGCAGATACGCAGTATTTT
TRBJ2-3 | - | - | TRBV28 | CASSASHTDTQYF | TGTGCCAGCAGTGCCTCCCACACAGATACGCAGTATTTT
TRBJ1-4 | - | - | TRBV2 | CASSEGVAGLGAATNEKLFF | TGTGCCAGCAGTGAGGGTGTGGCGGGTTTGGGAGCGGCAACTAATGAAAAACTGTTTTTT
TRBJ2-4 | - | - | TRBV5-6 | CASSLGVNIQYF | TGTGCCAGCAGCTTGGGGGTGAACATTCAGTACTTC
TRBJ1-4 | - | TRBD1 | TRBV7-9 | CASSPQGGTNEKLFF | TGTGCCAGCAGCCCCCAGGGGGGAACTAATGAAAAACTGTTTTTT
TRBJ2-2 | - | - | TRBV5-5 | CASSSGPNTGELFF | TGTGCCAGCAGCTCCGGGCCAAACACCGGGGAGCTGTTTTTT
TRBJ2-7 | - | - | TRBV18 | CASSPLQGYSYEQYF | TGTGCCAGCTCACCCCTACAGGGTTACTCCTACGAGCAGTACTTC
TRBJ1-1 | - | - | TRBV18 | CATADRQNTEAFF | TGTGCCACCGCCGACAGGCAGAACACTGAAGCTTTCTTT
TRBJ2-1 | - | - | TRBV2 | CASSETLGGRTAEQFF | TGTGCCAGCAGTGAGACCTTAGGGGGGCGGACTGCTGAGCAGTTCTTC
TRBJ2-2 | - | - | TRBV11-2 | CASSSSSRNTGELFF | TGTGCCAGCAGCTCCTCCTCCCGGAACACCGGGGAGCTGTTTTTT
TRBJ1-2 | - | - | TRBV30 | CAWSHQIVNGYTF | TGTGCCTGGAGTCACCAGATTGTCAATGGCTACACCTTC
TRBJ2-5 | - | - | TRBV30 | CAWRSILIQETQYF | TGTGCCTGGAGAAGTATACTGATCCAAGAGACCCAGTACTTC
TRBJ2-5 | once | TRBD2 | TRBV6-5 | CASRPAGGRETQYF | TGTGCCAGCAGGCCGGCGGGGGGACGGGAGACCCAGTACTTC
TRBJ2-1 | - | - | TRBV28 | CASSSPGLHDSFF | TGTGCCAGCAGTTCGCCGGGACTCCACGATTCGTTCTTC
TRBJ2-3 | - | - | TRBV20-1 | CSARRADTQYF | TGCAGTGCTAGAAGGGCAGATACGCAGTATTTT
TRBJ2-2 | - | TRBD2 | TRBV15 | CATSKRLAENTGELFF | TGTGCCACCAGTAAGCGACTAGCGGAGAACACCGGGGAGCTGTTTTTT
TRBJ2-2 | - | - | TRBV6-5 | CASSYSSVGRSGELFF | TGTGCCAGCAGTTACTCATCTGTAGGGCGTAGCGGGGAGCTGTTTTTT
TRBJ1-5 | - | - | TRBV30 | CAWSSGASNQPQHF | TGTGCCTGGAGTTCCGGGGCTAGCAATCAGCCCCAGCATTTT
TRBJ2-1 | - | - | TRBV7-2 | CASSLGRTTYNEQFF | TGTGCCAGCAGCTTGGGCCGGACGACTTACAATGAGCAGTTCTTC
TRBJ2-1 | many | TRBD2 | TRBV5-1 | CASSLLAGDGYNEQFF | TGCGCCAGCAGCTTGTTAGCGGGAGACGGCTACAATGAGCAGTTCTTC
TRBJ2-7 | - | - | TRBV19 | CASSPGTFRSYEQYF | TGTGCCAGTAGCCCCGGGACATTTCGCTCCTACGAGCAGTACTTC
TRBJ2-1 | - | TRBD2 | TRBV7-8 | CASSSYRTSGRNDEQFF | TGTGCCAGCAGCTCCTATAGGACTAGCGGGAGAAACGATGAGCAGTTCTTC
TRBJ2-1 | once | - | TRBV13 | CASTKPGYNEQFF | TGTGCCAGCACCAAACCGGGGTACAATGAGCAGTTCTTC
TRBJ2-7 | - | TRBD2 | TRBV7-8 | CASSLGGLAGVYEQYF | TGTGCCAGCAGCTTAGGGGGACTAGCGGGGGTCTACGAGCAGTACTTC
TRBJ2-3 | - | TRBD2 | TRBV5-1 | CASTDRTSGSTDTQYF | TGCGCCAGCACCGACCGGACTAGCGGGAGTACAGATACGCAGTATTTT
TRBJ2-7 | - | TRBD1 | TRBV6-6 | CASSYSKRDSTYEQYF | TGTGCCAGCAGTTACTCGAAACGGGACAGCACCTACGAGCAGTACTTC
TRBJ1-1 | - | - | TRBV10-1 | CASSVLSGRGAFF | TGCGCCAGCAGTGTACTTTCGGGCAGGGGAGCTTTCTTT
TRBJ2-3 | - | - | TRBV14 | CASSQSVAVSTDTQYF | TGTGCCAGCAGCCAATCTGTGGCAGTTAGCACAGATACGCAGTATTTT
TRBJ2-2 | - | TRBD2 | TRBV19 | CASSFLGAGAGELFF | TGTGCCAGTAGTTTTCTGGGAGCGGGAGCCGGGGAGCTGTTTTTT